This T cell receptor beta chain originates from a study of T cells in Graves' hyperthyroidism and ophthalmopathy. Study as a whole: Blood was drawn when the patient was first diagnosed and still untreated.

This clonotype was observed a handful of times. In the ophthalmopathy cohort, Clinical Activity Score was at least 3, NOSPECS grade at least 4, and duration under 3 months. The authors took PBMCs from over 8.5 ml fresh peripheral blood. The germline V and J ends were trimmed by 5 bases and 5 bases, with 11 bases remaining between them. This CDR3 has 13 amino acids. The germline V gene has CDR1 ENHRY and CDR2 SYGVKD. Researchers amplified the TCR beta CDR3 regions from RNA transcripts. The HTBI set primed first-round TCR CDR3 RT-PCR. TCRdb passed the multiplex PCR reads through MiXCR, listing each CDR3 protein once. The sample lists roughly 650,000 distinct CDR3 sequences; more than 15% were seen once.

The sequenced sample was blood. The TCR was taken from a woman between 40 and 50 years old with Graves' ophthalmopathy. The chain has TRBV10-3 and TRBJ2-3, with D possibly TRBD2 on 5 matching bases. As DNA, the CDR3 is TGTGCCATCAGTCGGAAAGGAGGAGATACGCAGTATTTT. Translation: CAISRKGGDTQYF.